This record concerns one T cell receptor beta chain sequence. Its antigen is currently not known. There are no base qualities to consult, and no much larger clone falls within one base. DNA was extracted from blood mononuclear cells, with the same DNA used for both TCR and STAT3 sequencing. The data are from a study of STAT3 mutations in large granular lymphocyte leukemia (dated by TCRdb to between 2018 and 2021). About the full investigation: About half of the T-LGLL patients who underwent longitudinal sequencing carried canonical activating STAT3 mutations. One or more immunosuppressive therapy regimens were given to more than half of T-LGLL patients, and hematologic response was seen in around two fifths of the treated patients. Serial deep sequencing of TCRbeta CDR3 and STAT3 was performed in patients with T-cell large granular lymphocyte leukemia to reconstruct clonal hierarchy and dynamics. From an initial cohort of approximately 220 LGL patients, 15 to 20 representative T-LGLL cases were chosen for longitudinal sequencing of TCRbeta and STAT3. A couple of patients with natural killer LGL leukemia were also sequenced longitudinally as controls within the study. On average, sequencing was done at under 5 time points per patient, with the number of samplings ranging from 2 to 8. Summary of the overall study and its limitations: Dominant TCR clone burden was found to exceed STAT3 mutant burden in several patients, suggesting that STAT3 mutation arose secondarily within a pre-expanded clone. The linking of therapy response to changes in TCR clonal burden was complicated by variable intervals between samplings and differing treatment regimens. Because no samples were available when a clone first appeared, clonal expansion was inferred from samplings taken at other points. TCR clonotype switching after therapy was seen in about 30% of the 18 patients, with all newly emerging clones being STAT3 wild type. All T-LGLL patients had at least one immunodominant TCRbeta clonotype, and roughly half had multiple immunodominant subclonotypes. Persisting codominant clonotypes in some patients meant a small but highly pathogenic clone may have been missed.

The CDR3 spans 15 residues, from the cysteine through the phenylalanine. Only the CDR3 DNA stays, 45 bases, in frame from base 1. V lost 4 bases and J lost 4 bases, and the count of bases not matched to a germline gene is 10. Sequences SGHNT (CDR1) and YYREEE (CDR2) are obtained from the germline V gene (reference sequence). An Illumina MiSeq was used to sequence the TCRbeta libraries, yielding an average of about 42,000 productive templates per sample. Using multiplex PCR amplification, the immunoSEQ assay generated the TCRbeta CDR3 libraries. The authors processed their data as follows. Repertoire diversity was computed as previously defined, with values near 0 indicating extremely monoclonal samples. TCRdb re-hosts the immuneACCESS table, in-frame sequences only. Its copies lack some clones; in the studies checked, an unresolved V gene accounts for under half of them, and the cause for the rest is not known. V and J calls and clone size are copied from that table; D and trimming were computed from the DNA. The sample table holds roughly 38,000 clones, of which 70% to 90% were seen once. 0.4% to 0.5% of the sample rests with the top ten.

The sequence was obtained from a human donor with T large granular lymphocyte leukemia. Some clones in this sample may be carry-over from other donors' samples. Sequences were obtained from PBMCs. The chain employs TRBV5-4 and TRBJ1-1; TRBD1 fits 7 bases in the junction. Here the CDR3 is given as CASSPVQGIATEAFF. At the DNA level, the sequence is TGTGCCAGCAGCCCTGTACAGGGGATAGCCACTGAAGCTTTCTTT.